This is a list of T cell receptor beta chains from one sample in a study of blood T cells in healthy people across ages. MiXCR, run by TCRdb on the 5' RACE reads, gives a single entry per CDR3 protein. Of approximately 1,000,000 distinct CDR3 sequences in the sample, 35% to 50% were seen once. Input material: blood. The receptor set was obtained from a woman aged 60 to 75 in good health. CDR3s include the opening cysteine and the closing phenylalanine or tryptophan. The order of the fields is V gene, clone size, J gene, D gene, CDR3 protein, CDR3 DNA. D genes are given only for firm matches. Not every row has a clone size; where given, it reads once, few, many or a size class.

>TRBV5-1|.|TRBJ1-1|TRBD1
CASSLEPGQGTEAFF
TGCGCCAGCAGCTTGGAGCCGGGACAGGGTACTGAAGCTTTCTTT
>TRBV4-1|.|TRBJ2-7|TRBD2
CASSQVSSGGLGGSYEQYF
TGCGCCAGCAGCCAAGTATCTTCGGGGGGACTAGGGGGCTCCTACGAGCAGTACTTC
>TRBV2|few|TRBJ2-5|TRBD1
CASTWTGAKETQYF
TGTGCCAGCACCTGGACAGGGGCGAAAGAGACCCAGTACTTC
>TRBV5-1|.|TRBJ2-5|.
CASLSGLSTGETQYF
TGCGCCAGCTTGTCGGGGCTCTCAACGGGGGAGACCCAGTACTTC
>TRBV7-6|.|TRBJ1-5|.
CASSGGEGQPQHF
TGTGCCAGCAGTGGGGGGGAGGGTCAGCCCCAGCATTTT
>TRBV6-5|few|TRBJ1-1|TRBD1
CASSLGQGAPGTEAFF
TGTGCCAGCAGTTTGGGACAGGGGGCGCCGGGCACTGAAGCTTTCTTT
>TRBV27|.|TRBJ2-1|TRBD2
CASCLAGGPGNEQFF
TGTGCCAGCTGCTTGGCGGGAGGGCCCGGCAATGAGCAGTTCTTC
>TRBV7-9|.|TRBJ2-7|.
CASIETEIYNEQYF
TGTGCCAGCATCGAGACAGAGATATACAATGAGCAGTACTTC
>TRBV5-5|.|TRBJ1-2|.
CASSSAGQLYGYTF
TGTGCCAGCAGCTCGGCGGGACAACTCTATGGCTACACCTTC
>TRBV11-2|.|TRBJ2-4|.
CAGSLIDRRLAKNIQYF
TGTGCCGGCAGCTTAATAGACAGACGTCTAGCCAAAAACATTCAGTACTTC
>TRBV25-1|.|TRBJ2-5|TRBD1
CASSSRDREETQYF
TGTGCCAGCAGTTCCCGGGACAGGGAAGAGACCCAGTACTTC
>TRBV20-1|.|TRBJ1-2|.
CSAKETVDLLWGYTF
TGCAGTGCTAAAGAGACAGTCGACTTATTGTGGGGCTACACCTTC
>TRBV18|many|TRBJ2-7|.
CASSYRSLKGYEQYF
TGTGCCAGCTCATATAGAAGTCTCAAGGGCTACGAGCAGTACTTC
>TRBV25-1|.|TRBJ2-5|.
CASSEYLTGQETQYF
TGTGCCAGCAGTGAATATTTGACAGGACAAGAGACCCAGTACTTC
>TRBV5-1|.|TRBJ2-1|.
CASTWDTRSYNEQFF
TGCGCCAGCACCTGGGACACCCGCTCCTACAATGAGCAGTTCTTC
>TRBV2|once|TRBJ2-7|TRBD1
CATVFPGQGRRGQYF
TGTGCCACCGTTTTTCCGGGACAGGGTCGCCGGGGGCAGTACTTC
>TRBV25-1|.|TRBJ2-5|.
CASSNTRYQETQYF
TGTGCCAGCAGTAACACGCGGTACCAAGAGACCCAGTACTTC
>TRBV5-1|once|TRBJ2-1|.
CASSLGSFGNGQFF
TGCGCCAGCAGCTTGGGTAGTTTCGGCAATGGGCAGTTCTTC
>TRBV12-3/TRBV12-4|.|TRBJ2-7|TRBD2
CASGTSLDEQYF
TGTGCCAGCGGGACTAGCCTGGACGAGCAGTACTTC
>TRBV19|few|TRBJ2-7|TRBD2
CASRLGLAETYEQYF
TGTGCCAGTAGACTAGGACTAGCGGAAACCTACGAGCAGTACTTC